The sequence of this T cell receptor (beta chain) was determined in a study of T cell responses to AZD1222 COVID-19 vaccine. Notes on the study in general: Females outnumbered males among donors, who were mostly white British; clonal diversity was possibly underestimated. Spike-wide vaccine-associated CD4 TCRs dominated at 160-218 and 743-854. Reportedly, nearly half the spike-specific TCRs target unmutated variant regions.

The CDR3 runs to 14 residues. CDR1 and CDR2 (germline): SNHLY, FYNNEI. V shed 3 bases and J shed 3 bases, with 11 bases lying between them. Concerning this clone: The target antigen is unknown.

This table comes from immunoSEQ multiplex PCR, and its TCRdb copy is limited to in-frame clones, with some not included. The sample carries around 50,000 clones, about 91% recorded once. The chain carries TRBV2 and TRBJ1-1; D unresolved. Specimen: peripheral blood, collected 28 days after the second AZD1222 dose. This clonotype was obtained from an adult who received the AZD1222 COVID-19 vaccine. CDR3: CASSDRGDHTEAFF. The CDR3 region has the DNA TGTGCCAGCAGTGATCGTGGAGACCACACTGAAGCTTTCTTT.